This T cell receptor beta chain derives from a study of blood T cell repertoires in COVID-19. Looking at the study overall: COVID-19 samples, acute and convalescent, were from the United States, Italy and Spain. Sources were T cells, B-cell-depleted T cells, or PBMCs; the material itself was cDNA or gDNA.

Methods used by the authors: From reference gene primer amplification, estimates of nucleated cell counts were derived. The repertoire was sequenced with immunoSEQ multiplex PCR; TCRdb's copy has only in-frame clones and lacks some. That table furnishes V, J and clone size, whereas the DNA furnished D and trimming. The sample lists about 92,000 clones, 85% occurring once. Germline V lookup: CDR1 LNHDA, CDR2 SQIVND (reference sequence). Deletions cut 6 bases from V and 7 bases from J, with 15 bases between. This CDR3 has 13 amino acids. V is TRBV19 and J is TRBJ1-1; D remains ambiguous. The sequenced material came from peripheral blood. The TCR comes from a man older than 75 with acute or convalescent COVID-19. The CDR3 is CASRTNGGLEAFF. In DNA form, the CDR3 reads TGTGCCAGTAGGACGAATGGAGGCCTTGAAGCTTTCTTT.